Listed below are T cell receptor beta chains from one sample, sequenced in a study of T cells in Graves' hyperthyroidism and ophthalmopathy. MiXCR, applied by TCRdb to the multiplex PCR reads, yields one record per CDR3 protein. The sample has about 380,000 distinct CDR3 sequences; 14% are singletons. Sequencing was done on a sample of blood. The receptors come from a woman under 40 with Graves' ophthalmopathy. Each CDR3 is given with its conserved first and last residue.

J: TRBJ2-3; V: TRBV7-8; CDR3: CASSLFAHSTDTQYF
J: TRBJ2-3; V: TRBV18; CDR3: CASSPLAGGPTDTQYF
J: -; V: TRBV7-2; CDR3: CASSPISGTSGNNQFF
J: TRBJ2-7; V: TRBV7-2; CDR3: CASSLRDRIHEQYF
J: TRBJ2-7; V: TRBV9; CDR3: CASSVKDRGYEQYF
J: TRBJ2-5; V: TRBV3-1; CDR3: CASSQLAGGPVETQYF
J: TRBJ2-1; V: TRBV6-1; CDR3: CASAQDRGHEQFF
J: TRBJ1-5; V: TRBV12-3/TRBV12-4; CDR3: CASSIRPIYSNQPQHF
J: TRBJ2-7; V: TRBV7-2; CDR3: CASSQLIGTSFRYEQYF
J: TRBJ2-1; V: TRBV13; CDR3: CASSAYHLPGTSSYNEQFF
J: TRBJ2-7; V: TRBV11-2; CDR3: CASSLASSGEQYF
J: TRBJ2-3; V: TRBV12-3/TRBV12-4; CDR3: CATTTMGDTQYF
J: TRBJ2-2; V: TRBV7-2; CDR3: CASSAQGQPITGELFF
J: TRBJ2-7; V: TRBV19; CDR3: CASSPKGQGAYEQYF
J: TRBJ2-7; V: TRBV2; CDR3: CASSVRAETGVSYEQYF
J: TRBJ2-7; V: TRBV10-3; CDR3: CASYGGQAYEQYF
J: TRBJ1-4; V: TRBV4-1; CDR3: CASSQDRTGVNEKLLF
J: TRBJ1-5; V: TRBV19; CDR3: CASSMTRGSFSNQPQHF
J: TRBJ2-7; V: TRBV10-3; CDR3: CAISTDRGDSYEQYF
J: TRBJ2-7; V: TRBV6-1; CDR3: CASRQAGGSGEQYF
J: TRBJ2-4; V: TRBV20-1; CDR3: CSARETGTGKVKNIQYF
J: TRBJ2-7; V: TRBV20-1; CDR3: CSARDERLYYEQYF
J: TRBJ2-7; V: TRBV7-9; CDR3: CASSLPFRGNEQYF
J: TRBJ1-1; V: TRBV4-1; CDR3: CASSQDLGRVGKQSEAFF
J: TRBJ1-1; V: TRBV19; CDR3: CASSRKPTVTTEAFF
J: TRBJ2-3; V: TRBV14; CDR3: CASRGRGSRTQYF
J: TRBJ2-5; V: TRBV6-1; CDR3: CASSEGGLETQYF
J: TRBJ1-5; V: TRBV2; CDR3: CASSEALGGGNQPQHF
J: TRBJ2-1; V: TRBV29-1; CDR3: CSVAGWPSDWGNNEQFF
J: TRBJ1-4; V: TRBV19; CDR3: CASSYREIEKLFF
J: TRBJ2-7; V: TRBV6-2/TRBV6-3; CDR3: CASSWPGLPSYEQYF
J: TRBJ2-3; V: TRBV5-1; CDR3: CASSLGDSRADTQYF
J: TRBJ2-3; V: TRBV27; CDR3: CASSGGHGDTQYF
J: TRBJ2-1; V: TRBV7-9; CDR3: CASTGTTSYNEQFF
J: TRBJ2-3; V: TRBV10-3; CDR3: CAISESETGTTDTQYF
J: TRBJ1-2; V: TRBV27; CDR3: CASSPSRGLDYGYTF
J: TRBJ2-3; V: TRBV7-8; CDR3: CASSRDGGADTQYF
J: TRBJ2-3; V: TRBV12-3/TRBV12-4; CDR3: CASSPTPGQFHTDTQYF
J: TRBJ1-5; V: TRBV7-8; CDR3: CASSSGEFNQPQHF
J: TRBJ1-3; V: TRBV18; CDR3: CASSPFTASSGNTIYF
J: TRBJ2-1; V: TRBV27; CDR3: CASTPSSGLTYNEQFF
J: TRBJ2-3; V: TRBV7-3; CDR3: CASSLQGQGTDTQYF
J: TRBJ2-7; V: TRBV15; CDR3: CATSREDRGYEQYF
J: TRBJ2-3; V: TRBV5-1; CDR3: CASGLSGNTDTQYF
J: TRBJ2-5; V: TRBV7-9; CDR3: CASSSGTSGGKETQYF
J: TRBJ2-3; V: TRBV2; CDR3: CASSPFSGGRSTDTQYF
J: TRBJ2-6; V: TRBV19; CDR3: CASSVGVILSGANVLTF
J: TRBJ1-6; V: TRBV15; CDR3: CATSRRLGQNNSPLHF
J: TRBJ2-6; V: TRBV2; CDR3: CASKGQGALFSGANVLTF
J: TRBJ1-4; V: TRBV25-1; CDR3: CASSDTGMVRTNEKLFF
J: TRBJ1-6; V: TRBV7-8; CDR3: CASSPPRGQGSNSPLHF
J: TRBJ2-2; V: TRBV9; CDR3: CASSVAGGTGELFF
J: TRBJ1-6; V: TRBV28; CDR3: CASSLLWGGSANSPLHF